This T cell receptor beta chain comes out of a study of blood T cell repertoires in COVID-19. Study-level information: The analysed material was cDNA or gDNA that came from T cells, B-cell-depleted T cells, or PBMCs.

The CDR3 has 14 residues. Trimming took off 6 bases at V and 0 bases at J, with 11 bases between the two ends. The germline CDR1 and CDR2 sequences are SGHDN and FVKESK. TCRdb's copy holds only in-frame clones and misses some; the assay was immunoSEQ multiplex PCR. Altogether 150,000 to 160,000 clones are present, about four fifths being singletons, with the ten largest covering under 0.75%. J is TRBJ1-2 and V is TRBV14; D is undetermined. Specimen: peripheral blood. The source is a man aged 60 to 69 with acute or convalescent COVID-19. The CDR3 region is CASRRGGSNYGYTF. The CDR3 DNA follows: TGTGCCAGCAGACGGGGTGGTTCTAACTATGGCTACACCTTC.